Reported below is one T cell receptor beta chain. Its matching antigen is unknown. The data belong to a study of vaccination and CD4 T cells after COVID-19. Treatment denoted: roughly 10-day PBMC culture with coronavirus spike peptide pools or control peptides (ViraFEST assay). Per germline, CDR1 MNHEY and CDR2 SVGAGI. V lost 4 bases, J lost 0 bases, and 4 bases lay in between. The CDR3 runs to 13 residues. Sequenced with the Oncomine TCR Beta short-read assay was DNA taken from cultured CD4+ T cells. TCRdb analysed the PCR reads with MiXCR anew, one entry per CDR3 protein. The profile covers 11,000 to 15,000 distinct CDR3 sequences, with approximately 60% appearing a single time and roughly 14% taken by the ten largest.

The rearrangement uses TRBV6-5 and TRBJ1-3; D not resolved. This receptor was identified in a human donor who had recovered from COVID-19. Material: CD4+ T cells from blood, cultured in vitro. CDR3 in amino acids: CASSSNSGNTIYF. In DNA form, the CDR3 reads TGTGCCAGCAGTTCGAACTCTGGAAACACCATATATTTT.